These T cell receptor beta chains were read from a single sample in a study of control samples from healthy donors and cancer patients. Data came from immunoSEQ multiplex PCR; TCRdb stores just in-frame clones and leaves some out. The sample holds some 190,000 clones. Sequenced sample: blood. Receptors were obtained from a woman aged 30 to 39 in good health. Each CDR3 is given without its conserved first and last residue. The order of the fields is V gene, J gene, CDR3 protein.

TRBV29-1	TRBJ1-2	SVLSRVRYGYT
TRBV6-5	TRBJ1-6	ASREGDWVSPLH
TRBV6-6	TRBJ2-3	ASSYIGTDTQY
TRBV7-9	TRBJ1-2	TSSSSAADYGYT
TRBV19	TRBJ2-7	ASSMGVHEQY
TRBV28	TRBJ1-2	ASRSRGLGYT
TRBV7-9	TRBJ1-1	ASSAFGQGRRTEAF
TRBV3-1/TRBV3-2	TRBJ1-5	ASSQESRNQPQH
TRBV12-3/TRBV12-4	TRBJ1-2	ASRLNREST
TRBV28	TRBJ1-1	ALLPGVNTEAF
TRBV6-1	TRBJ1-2	ATKGDYGYT
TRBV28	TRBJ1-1	ASSFEGQGFTEAF
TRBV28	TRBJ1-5	ASSLLENRFGSNQPQH
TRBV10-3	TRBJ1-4	AIPRGGQGNEKLF
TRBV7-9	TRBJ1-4	ASSLKGKLF
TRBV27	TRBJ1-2	ASSLLQGEYGYT